Listed here are 29 T cell receptor beta chains from one sample, sequenced in a study of shared clonotypes between healthy human individuals. Clones were sequenced by immunoSEQ multiplex PCR, and TCRdb holds only the in-frame ones, with some missing. The data hold some 1.5 million clones, with roughly 95% observed a single time. Sequences were obtained from naive CD4+ T cells sorted from blood. Subset: CD45RA+ positively selected. These receptors all come from a man younger than 40 in good health.

The chain combines TRBV5-8 with TRBJ1-4; D is ambiguous. The CDR3 has 16 residues. In germline, CDR1 is SGHTS, CDR2 YDEGEE. With 2 bases removed from V and 2 bases from J, the gap between germline ends came to 13 bases. The CDR3: CASSLRRRATNEKLFF. Here the CDR3 DNA reads TGTGCCAGCAGCTTACGTCGTCGGGCGACTAATGAAAAACTGTTTTTT.

The chain joins TRBV5-4 to TRBJ2-6, with D possibly TRBD2 on 5 matching bases. The CDR3 length is 13 residues. V was trimmed by 3 bases and J by 11 bases, leaving 12 bases between them. The germline V gene encodes CDR1 SGHNT and CDR2 YYREEE (reference sequence). The chain's CDR3 is CASSSFWGDVLTF. CDR3 DNA: TGTGCCAGCAGCTCATTTTGGGGAGACGTCCTGACTTTC.

CDR3 sequence (DNA): TGTGCCAGCAGCCGGGGACAGTACACCGGGGAGCTGTTTTTT. This translates into CASSRGQYTGELFF. The chain joins TRBV7-9 to TRBJ2-2, with TRBD1 matching over 7 bases. This CDR3 comprises 14 residues. Trimming cost V 5 bases and J 3 bases; bases outside gene matches: 3. From germline, CDR1 is SEHNR and CDR2 FQNEAQ (reference sequence).

This clone was counted a few times. The V call is TRBV10-2, the J call TRBJ2-2, with D possibly being TRBD2 (6 bases). The CDR3 consists of 14 residues. V was trimmed by 0 bases and J by 6 bases, leaving 8 bases between them. The V gene's germline CDR1 is WSHSY and CDR2 SAAADI. The CDR3 loop reads CASSESEGSGELFF. CDR3 DNA sequence: TGCGCCAGCAGTGAGTCGGAGGGATCCGGGGAGCTGTTTTTT.

The chain employs TRBV28 and TRBJ1-5, with 7 positions matching TRBD1. The CDR3 contains 15 residues. Trimming at V came to 3 bases and at J to 4 bases, leaving 6 bases not matched to a gene. Germline CDR1 and CDR2: MDHEN and SYDVKM. This CDR3 is CASSLQDRKNQPQHF. CDR3 bases: TGTGCCAGCAGTTTGCAGGACAGGAAGAATCAGCCCCAGCATTTT.

The DNA for the CDR3 is TGTGCCAGCAGTGAAGCTCACGGGCTCAACAATCAGCCCCAGCATTTT. Translating it yields CASSEAHGLNNQPQHF. The chain uses TRBV6-1 and TRBJ1-5; no clear D. The CDR3 totals 16 residues. Per the germline V gene, CDR1 is MNHNS and CDR2 is SASEGT. The germline V and J ends were trimmed by 0 bases and 3 bases, with 12 bases remaining between them.

The chain employs TRBV9 and TRBJ2-1, with D perhaps TRBD2 (5 bases). The ends were cut back, 0 bases at V and 15 bases at J, with 10 bases in the middle. Germline loops: CDR1 SGDLS, CDR2 YYNGEE. The CDR3 spans 11 residues. This chain's CDR3 is CASSVGPSLFF. CDR3 bases: TGTGCCAGCAGCGTAGGGCCTAGCTTGTTCTTC.

The rearrangement uses TRBV7-9 and TRBJ1-2; D perhaps matches TRBD1 (6 bases). CDR3 length: 19 amino acids. Trimming left V 5 bases short and J 1 base short, with 26 bases between. Per the germline V gene, CDR1 is SEHNR and CDR2 is FQNEAQ (reference sequence). The CDR3 region is CASSPQLPDRERVNYGYTF. The CDR3, as DNA: TGTGCCAGCAGCCCCCAATTACCGGACAGAGAGAGAGTTAACTATGGCTACACCTTC. Complete variable domain (other parts from reference TRBV7-9 and TRBJ1-2): DTGVSQNPRHKITKRGQNVTFRCDPISEHNRLYWYRQTLGQGPEFLTYFQNEAQLEKSRLLSDRFSAERPKGSFSTLEIQRTEQGDSAMYLCASSPQLPDRERVNYGYTFGSGTRLTVV.

This clone showed up just once. The chain combines TRBV30 with TRBJ2-3; the match to TRBD2 covers 10 bases. Germline V lookup: CDR1 GTSNPN, CDR2 SVGIG (reference sequence). Trimming removed 0 bases from V and 2 bases from J; junction bases left unmatched: 8. CDR3 length: 17 residues. The DNA of the CDR3 is TGTGCCTGGAGTGTATCGAGGACTAGCGGTTACACAGATACGCAGTATTTT. As protein: CAWSVSRTSGYTDTQYF.

This chain uses TRBV6-1 with TRBJ2-4; possible D gene TRBD2, 6 bases. Trimming removed 3 bases at V and 0 bases at J, with 12 bases between. Germline V gene sequence: CDR1 MNHNS, CDR2 SASEGT. The CDR3 covers 16 residues. In DNA form, the CDR3 reads TGTGCCAGCAGTGAGGGAGGCCTAATAGCCAAAAACATTCAGTACTTC. It codes for CASSEGGLIAKNIQYF.

This chain connects TRBV5-1 to TRBJ1-2; D ambiguous. The CDR3 is 12 amino acids. The V and J ends lost 4 bases and 8 bases respectively, with 12 bases between them. Germline V lookup: CDR1 SGHRS, CDR2 YFSETQ. As DNA, the CDR3 is TGCGCCAGCAGCCTGACCGGACGGGGCTACACCTTC. This sequence encodes CASSLTGRGYTF.

A single count supports this clone. The chain recombines TRBV11-2 with TRBJ1-2; D is unresolved. CDR3 size: 13 residues. CDR1 is SGHAT, CDR2 FQNNGV, per germline. V gave up 6 bases and J gave up 2 bases, with 10 bases separating them. The CDR3 loop is CASSRPKNYGYTF. CDR3 nucleotides: TGTGCCAGCAGTCGACCAAAGAACTATGGCTACACCTTC.

The chain links TRBV5-1 to TRBJ1-2; 8 bases match TRBD1. The CDR3 spans 13 residues. With V trimmed by 7 bases and J by 8 bases, 10 bases remained unmatched. CDR1 and CDR2 (germline): SGHRS, YFSETQ. CDR3: CASQATGDGGYTF. The CDR3 coding sequence is TGCGCCAGCCAGGCGACAGGGGACGGAGGCTACACCTTC.

The chain carries TRBV14 and TRBJ2-1, with a possible D match to TRBD1 (5 bases). V lost 1 base, J lost 7 bases, and 14 bases lay in between. Germline values: CDR1 SGHDN, CDR2 FVKESK. CDR3 size: 15 residues. The CDR3 loop reads CASSQVGAGKNEQFF. DNA of the CDR3: TGTGCCAGCAGCCAAGTAGGGGCAGGGAAGAATGAGCAGTTCTTC. The whole variable domain, filled in from reference TRBV14 and TRBJ2-1, reads EAGVTQFPSHSVIEKGQTVTLRCDPISGHDNLYWYRRVMGKEIKFLLHFVKESKQDESGMPNNRFLAERTGGTYSTLKVQPAELEDSGVYFCASSQVGAGKNEQFFGPGTRLTVL.

The chain joins TRBV29-1 to TRBJ1-2; D is uncertain. Germline V gene sequence: CDR1 SQVTM, CDR2 ANQGSEA. With 3 bases removed from V and 5 bases from J, the gap between germline ends came to 13 bases. The CDR3 runs 13 residues. The CDR3: CSVESGPVYGYTF. CDR3 bases: TGCAGCGTTGAGTCAGGACCAGTTTATGGCTACACCTTC.

This rearrangement joins TRBV27 to TRBJ2-7, with 9 bases that match TRBD2. Germline CDR1 MNHEY, CDR2 SMNVEV (reference sequence). V was clipped by 5 bases and J by 1 base; unmatched bases: 6. CDR3 length: 15 residues. CDR3 amino acids: CASSPLLAGSYEQYF. CDR3 nucleotides: TGTGCCAGCAGTCCTCTCCTAGCGGGGTCCTACGAGCAGTACTTC.

The chain joins TRBV6-6 to TRBJ2-7, with 10 bases matching TRBD1. V lost 0 bases, J lost 4 bases, and 3 bases stayed unmatched. The CDR3 consists of 15 residues. CDR1 MNHNY and CDR2 SVGAGI come from the germline V gene (reference sequence). The CDR3 sequence is CASSYSGTGEYEQYF. Here the CDR3 DNA reads TGTGCCAGCAGTTACTCCGGGACAGGGGAGTACGAGCAGTACTTC.

The genes are TRBV7-3 and TRBJ2-1; D is undetermined. This CDR3 is built from 13 residues. From germline, CDR1 is SGHTA and CDR2 FQGTGA. V was cut by 2 bases and J by 2 bases, with 4 bases left in between. CDR3 residues: CASSLGAYNEQFF. For the CDR3, the DNA is TGTGCCAGCAGCTTAGGGGCCTACAATGAGCAGTTCTTC.

The chain carries TRBV28 and TRBJ2-7; D not resolved. CDR1 and CDR2 (germline): MDHEN, SYDVKM. This CDR3 has 15 amino acids. The V and J ends lost 5 bases and 6 bases respectively, with 20 bases between them. CDR3 nucleotide sequence: TGTGCCAGCAGTCCCCGACTGGGTCCTCCCAGCGAGCAGTACTTC. Encoded protein: CASSPRLGPPSEQYF. The whole variable domain, remainder taken from reference TRBV28 and TRBJ2-7, is DVKVTQSSRYLVKRTGEKVFLECVQDMDHENMFWYRQDPGLGLRLIYFSYDVKMKEKGDIPEGYSVSREKKERFSLILESASTNQTSMYLCASSPRLGPPSEQYFGPGTRLTVT.

V gene TRBV9 combines with J gene TRBJ2-1; TRBD2 matches 8 bases. V dropped 4 bases and J dropped 4; count of bases not matched to a gene: 10. Germline values: CDR1 SGDLS, CDR2 YYNGEE. The CDR3 extends over 16 amino acids. The CDR3 loop is CASSPGELAEYNEQFF. The CDR3 DNA follows: TGTGCCAGCAGCCCCGGTGAACTAGCGGAATACAATGAGCAGTTCTTC. Based on the CDR3 plus reference TRBV9 and TRBJ2-1, the full variable domain is DSGVTQTPKHLITATGQRVTLRCSPRSGDLSVYWYQQSLDQGLQFLIQYYNGEERAKGNILERFSAQQFPDLHSELNLSSLELGDSALYFCASSPGELAEYNEQFFGPGTRLTVL.

V and J are TRBV29-1 and TRBJ2-7, with TRBD1 matching 9 bases. The germline CDR1 and CDR2 sequences are SQVTM and ANQGSEA. The CDR3 loop spans 14 amino acids. V was clipped by 6 bases and J by 2 bases; unmatched bases: 8. CDR3 coding DNA: TGCAGCGTCGCTACGGGACAGGGACCCTACGAGCAGTACTTC. Residues: CSVATGQGPYEQYF.

This chain connects TRBV19 to TRBJ1-2; no clear D. Germline CDR1 reads LNHDA; CDR2 reads SQIVND (reference sequence). The CDR3 length is 12 residues. V shed 7 bases and J shed 5 bases, with 11 bases lying between them. CDR3 coding DNA: TGTGCCAGTAATCGTGAGAGGTATGGCTACACCTTC. Translation: CASNRERYGYTF.

The chain carries TRBV5-6 and TRBJ1-2; the match to TRBD1 covers 8 bases. Trimming removed 2 bases from V and 2 bases from J; junction bases left unmatched: 5. The CDR3 runs 15 residues. Germline assignment: CDR1 SGHDT and CDR2 YYEEEE. CDR3 bases: TGTGCCAGCAGCTTACAGGGGGGCGGCAACTATGGCTACACCTTC. Its translation: CASSLQGGGNYGYTF.

This clone appeared once. The chain recombines TRBV27 with TRBJ2-2, with D unresolved. V lost 2 bases to trimming and J lost 0 bases, with 10 bases between them. CDR3 length equals 16 residues. In germline, CDR1 is MNHEY, CDR2 SMNVEV (reference sequence). CDR3 coding DNA: TGTGCCAGCAGTTTAAAAGCGTGGGCGAACACCGGGGAGCTGTTTTTT. Translation: CASSLKAWANTGELFF.

The V call is TRBV29-1, the J call TRBJ2-3; D gene unclear. The CDR3 runs to 14 residues. V was shortened by 6 bases and J by 2 bases, with 15 bases between the two germline ends. From germline, CDR1 is SQVTM and CDR2 ANQGSEA. The CDR3, as DNA: TGCAGCGTCCCCCCGGGTTGGAACACAGATACGCAGTATTTT. It specifies CSVPPGWNTDTQYF.

The chain has TRBV7-9 and TRBJ1-5; no firm D call. The CDR3 length is 14 residues. Germline V CDR1 and CDR2: SEHNR, FQNEAQ (reference sequence). The V end was cut by 3 bases, the J end by 5 bases, with 11 bases between. Here the CDR3 DNA reads TGTGCCAGCAGCTTGATTGGCGGAGATCAGCCCCAGCATTTT. Translated: CASSLIGGDQPQHF.

V is TRBV18 and J is TRBJ2-5; 8 bases line up with TRBD1. The CDR3 extends over 14 amino acids. Germline values: CDR1 KGHSH, CDR2 LQKENI. With 6 bases clipped from V and 6 bases from J, the junction kept 9 bases outside the gene matches. In DNA, the CDR3 is TGTGCCAGCTCGACAGACAGGGGCAGGCAGACCCAGTACTTC. Encoded protein: CASSTDRGRQTQYF.

The rearrangement links TRBV5-1 to TRBJ1-1; D remains unclear. Germline V gene lookup returns CDR1 SGHRS and CDR2 YFSETQ. CDR3 size: 12 residues. With 6 bases removed from V and 7 bases from J, the gap between germline ends came to 13 bases. In nucleotides, the CDR3 is TGCGCCAGCATGGAGCAAGGAGGTGAAGCTTTCTTT. Its protein product is CASMEQGGEAFF.

This rearrangement joins TRBV9 to TRBJ2-2, with D uncertain. Germline V gene lookup returns CDR1 SGDLS and CDR2 YYNGEE. The CDR3 covers 14 residues. Trimming took 3 bases from V and 6 from J, leaving 12 bases between them. CDR3 DNA: TGTGCCAGCAGCGCGCAATCAGGATCCGGGGAGCTGTTTTTT. Amino acids: CASSAQSGSGELFF.